This T cell receptor beta chain originates from a study of blood T cell repertoires in COVID-19. As for the study in general: The United States, Italy and Spain supplied acute and convalescent COVID-19 samples. The cDNA or gDNA used as material had been derived from T cells, B-cell-depleted T cells, or PBMCs.

Original data processing: Reference gene primers were amplified, and this amplification served to estimate nucleated cell counts. TCRdb keeps only in-frame clones here, not all; method: immunoSEQ multiplex PCR. V, J and clone size derive from that table, while D and trimming were established from the DNA sequence. The sample has about 76,000 clones, around 90% seen once. V was pared by 2 bases and J by 1 base, with 3 bases of the junction left unmatched. The CDR3 runs to 15 residues. CDR1 is MGHRA and CDR2 is YSYEKL in the germline V gene. The clonotype originates from a man aged 25-40 years with acute or convalescent COVID-19. The J gene is TRBJ1-1, the V gene TRBV4-1; the match to TRBD1 covers 8 bases. Sequencing input: peripheral blood. The CDR3 coding sequence is TGCGCCAGCAGCCAACACGGGACAGGGAACACTGAAGCTTTCTTT. It translates to CASSQHGTGNTEAFF.